This TCR beta chain was retrieved from a study of T cells in Graves' hyperthyroidism and ophthalmopathy. The germline CDR1 and CDR2 sequences are KGHSH and LQKENI. V lost 2 bases and J lost 2, with 12 bases in between. The CDR3 totals 16 residues. The diagnostic basis comprised clinical symptoms, serum thyroxine and TRAb, thyroid ultrasound and orbital computed tomography. TCR beta CDR3 region amplification was performed from RNA transcripts. First-round RT-PCR targeting the TCR CDR3 was performed with the HTBI primer set. TCRdb used MiXCR to reprocess the multiplex PCR reads, holding one entry per CDR3 protein. In the table there are some 350,000 distinct CDR3 sequences, roughly 15% of which are singletons.

The V and J genes are TRBV18 and TRBJ2-2, with no clear D. The clonotype was recovered from a woman in her fifties or sixties with Graves' ophthalmopathy. Sequencing was performed on blood. The CDR3 DNA is TGTGCCAGCTCACCATACCCACTCACCAACACCGGGGAGCTGTTTTTT. This sequence encodes CASSPYPLTNTGELFF.